This is a list of T cell receptor beta chains from one sample in a study of cytomegalovirus exposure and HLA in healthy donors. Profiled with immunoSEQ multiplex PCR; TCRdb holds only in-frame clones, not every one. The sample has roughly 300,000 clones; around 87% are singletons. Sample: PBMCs. Receptors originate from a woman aged 25 to 39 in good health and CMV-seropositive. Both conserved end residues are part of each CDR3. Fields, in order: V gene, J gene, D gene, clone size, CDR3 protein, CDR3 DNA. D genes are given only for firm matches. Only part of the rows carry a size: once, few, many, or a class if the clone is expanded.

>TRBV4-1|TRBJ2-7|TRBD2|-
CASSSRSGSPTLEQYF
TGCGCCAGCAGTTCTCGGAGCGGGAGTCCCACCTTGGAGCAGTACTTC
>TRBV29-1|TRBJ2-1|TRBD1|-
CSGTTGSTYNEQFF
TGCAGCGGAACGACAGGGAGCACCTACAATGAGCAGTTCTTC
>TRBV5-6|TRBJ2-1|TRBD2|-
CASSSLAGSNYNEQFF
TGTGCCAGCAGCTCTCTAGCGGGATCGAACTACAATGAGCAGTTCTTC
>TRBV29-1|TRBJ2-7|TRBD1|-
CSVEDLSGGEQYF
TGCAGCGTTGAAGATTTATCAGGGGGCGAGCAGTACTTC
>TRBV29-1|TRBJ2-1|-|-
CSASETGSYNEQFF
TGCAGCGCCTCAGAAACGGGCTCCTACAATGAGCAGTTCTTC
>TRBV19|TRBJ1-2|-|-
CASSPRDYGYTF
TGTGCCAGTAGTCCCCGGGACTATGGCTACACCTTC
>TRBV6-5|TRBJ1-2|-|-
CASSSQGRGNYGYTF
TGTGCCAGCAGTAGTCAGGGTAGGGGTAACTATGGCTACACCTTC
>TRBV11-2|TRBJ2-7|TRBD1|-
CASSAGQGSGEQYF
TGTGCCAGCAGCGCGGGACAGGGGTCGGGCGAGCAGTACTTC
>TRBV6-5|TRBJ2-7|TRBD2|-
CASSYQLAGIYEQYF
TGTGCCAGCAGTTACCAACTAGCGGGTATTTACGAGCAGTACTTC
>TRBV19|TRBJ1-1|-|-
CASTGTGGYTEAFF
TGTGCCAGTACCGGGACGGGAGGGTACACTGAAGCTTTCTTT
>TRBV29-1|TRBJ2-5|-|-
CSVEGLAETQYF
TGCAGCGTTGAAGGACTCGCAGAGACCCAGTACTTC
>TRBV5-1|TRBJ2-3|-|once
CASSLRRGGDTQYF
TGCGCCAGCAGCTTGCGGAGGGGCGGGGATACGCAGTATTTT
>TRBV28|TRBJ2-7|-|few
CASSLTYEQYF
TGTGCCAGCAGCCTCACCTACGAGCAGTACTTC
>TRBV19|TRBJ2-1|-|-
CASSMVSSVDNEQFF
TGTGCCAGTAGTATGGTGTCTAGCGTTGACAATGAGCAGTTCTTC
>TRBV5-1|TRBJ2-3|TRBD2|-
CASSLSSRGETDTQYF
TGCGCCAGCAGCTTGAGCTCGCGGGGGGAAACAGATACGCAGTATTTT
>TRBV6-5|TRBJ2-3|TRBD1|-
CASSPTGGTTDTQYF
TGTGCCAGCAGCCCGACAGGGGGTACTACAGATACGCAGTATTTT
>TRBV4-1|TRBJ2-5|TRBD2|-
CASSRLSGREETQYF
TGCGCCAGCAGCCGACTTTCGGGGAGGGAAGAGACCCAGTACTTC
>TRBV7-9|TRBJ2-3|TRBD2|-
CASSLAGLAGSPQYF
TGTGCCAGCAGCTTAGCGGGTCTAGCGGGTTCGCCCCAGTATTTT
>TRBV7-8|TRBJ2-7|-|-
CASSLGGIGSYEQYF
TGTGCCAGCAGCTTAGGAGGGATTGGCTCCTACGAGCAGTACTTC
>TRBV29-1|TRBJ2-5|-|-
CSVGKQGWETQYF
TGCAGCGTTGGGAAACAGGGCTGGGAGACCCAGTACTTC
>TRBV30|TRBJ1-1|-|-
CAWGTGTSSAEAFF
TGTGCCTGGGGAACCGGGACATCGAGCGCTGAAGCTTTCTTT
>TRBV7-8|TRBJ2-2|TRBD2|-
CASSLVQVASGSPGELFF
TGTGCCAGCAGCTTAGTACAGGTGGCTAGCGGGAGCCCCGGGGAGCTGTTTTTT
>TRBV4-3|TRBJ2-7|-|-
CASSQFDSSYDEQYF
TGCGCCAGCAGCCAATTCGACAGCTCTTACGACGAGCAGTACTTC
>TRBV7-2|TRBJ1-3|-|-
CASSLALQGNTIYF
TGTGCCAGCAGCTTAGCCCTACAGGGAAACACCATATATTTT
>TRBV30|TRBJ1-2|TRBD1|-
CAWEDGQGGYGYTF
TGTGCCTGGGAAGACGGACAGGGTGGTTATGGCTACACCTTC
>TRBV28|TRBJ2-7|TRBD2|-
CASSFMRALAGDPSYEQYF
TGTGCCAGCAGTTTTATGAGGGCACTAGCGGGGGACCCATCCTACGAGCAGTACTTC
>TRBV7-2|TRBJ1-2|TRBD1|-
CASSLGPGTGDGYTF
TGTGCCAGCAGCTTAGGGCCCGGGACAGGGGACGGCTACACCTTC
>TRBV2|TRBJ1-2|-|few
CASSEGIDTSNYGYTF
TGTGCCAGCAGTGAAGGGATCGATACTTCTAACTATGGCTACACCTTC
>TRBV25-1|TRBJ1-2|-|few
CASSSPGTYYGYTF
TGTGCCAGCAGTAGCCCCGGGACCTACTATGGCTACACCTTC
>TRBV29-1|TRBJ2-7|-|-
CSVEGSGIGYEQYF
TGCAGCGTTGAAGGTAGCGGCATCGGCTACGAGCAGTACTTC
>TRBV7-8|TRBJ2-5|-|-
CASSRVREQETQYF
TGTGCCAGCAGCCGAGTAAGGGAACAAGAGACCCAGTACTTC
>TRBV4-1|TRBJ2-3|TRBD2|-
CASSQVGGLADTQYF
TGCGCCAGCAGCCAAGTTGGGGGACTAGCAGATACGCAGTATTTT
>TRBV30|TRBJ2-3|-|-
CAWKWGADTQYF
TGTGCCTGGAAATGGGGGGCAGATACGCAGTATTTT
>TRBV10-3|TRBJ2-1|TRBD2|-
CAISRLAAEYNEQFF
TGTGCCATCAGTCGACTAGCTGCAGAATACAATGAGCAGTTCTTC
>TRBV5-1|TRBJ1-4|-|-
CASSLGSGLNEKLFF
TGCGCCAGCAGCTTGGGATCCGGACTTAATGAAAAACTGTTTTTT
>TRBV7-9|TRBJ2-1|-|-
CASSPGRIEQFF
TGTGCCAGCAGTCCGGGCAGAATTGAGCAGTTCTTC
>TRBV5-6|TRBJ1-4|-|-
CASSLAERPDYNEKLFF
TGTGCCAGCAGCTTGGCCGAGAGGCCGGATTATAATGAAAAACTGTTTTTT
>TRBV4-1|TRBJ1-1|-|few
CASSQEVNLPAGAEAFF
TGCGCCAGCAGCCAAGAAGTAAATCTTCCTGCGGGCGCTGAAGCTTTCTTT
>TRBV19|TRBJ1-2|-|-
CASNPSRQGLFGYTF
TGTGCCAGTAACCCGAGCAGGCAGGGGCTCTTCGGCTACACCTTC
>TRBV30|TRBJ2-7|TRBD2|-
CAWSVGTSGDEQYF
TGTGCCTGGAGTGTGGGGACTAGCGGAGACGAGCAGTACTTC
>TRBV5-1|TRBJ2-1|TRBD2|-
CASSWRGDDEQFF
TGCGCCAGCAGCTGGCGGGGGGACGATGAGCAGTTCTTC
>TRBV30|TRBJ2-5|-|once
CAFTFGTAPQETQYF
TGTGCCTTTACTTTTGGTACAGCACCACAAGAGACCCAGTACTTC
>TRBV14|TRBJ2-2|TRBD2|-
CASSLAGGPVTGELFF
TGTGCCAGCAGCCTTGCGGGAGGGCCGGTCACCGGGGAGCTGTTTTTT
>TRBV6-5|TRBJ1-1|-|-
CASSYDIGQMNTEAFF
TGTGCCAGCAGTTATGATATCGGACAGATGAACACTGAAGCTTTCTTT
>TRBV9|TRBJ1-3|-|-
CASSVGGTSSGNTIYF
TGTGCCAGCAGCGTAGGGGGCACTAGCTCTGGAAACACCATATATTTT
>TRBV27|TRBJ2-3|-|-
CASSLRDWGDTQYF
TGTGCCAGCAGTCTCCGGGACTGGGGCGATACGCAGTATTTT
>TRBV28|TRBJ1-2|TRBD1|-
CASSLGQGGHTF
TGTGCCAGCAGTTTGGGGCAGGGGGGTCACACCTTC
>TRBV5-1|TRBJ1-2|TRBD1|-
CASSPRDRVGYTF
TGCGCCAGCAGCCCCCGGGACAGGGTAGGCTACACCTTC
>TRBV6-5|TRBJ1-2|-|-
CASSYSYQGGRYGYTF
TGTGCCAGCAGTTACTCGTATCAGGGTGGACGTTATGGCTACACCTTC
>TRBV28|TRBJ2-1|-|-
CASSFMGGSYNEQFF
TGTGCCAGCAGTTTCATGGGGGGCTCCTACAATGAGCAGTTCTTC
>TRBV15|TRBJ2-7|TRBD2|-
CATSRDWTSGSWEQYF
TGTGCCACCAGCAGAGATTGGACTAGCGGGAGCTGGGAGCAGTACTTC
>TRBV11-1|TRBJ2-2|TRBD1|once
CASSPDRVRTGELFF
TGTGCCAGCAGCCCTGACAGGGTACGGACCGGGGAGCTGTTTTTT
>TRBV19|TRBJ2-7|-|-
CASSTNRFPRSEQYF
TGTGCCAGTAGTACGAACAGGTTTCCCCGTAGCGAGCAGTACTTC
>TRBV10-3|TRBJ2-3|TRBD2|-
CAISEPTHIAGGTDTQYF
TGTGCCATCAGTGAGCCGACCCATATAGCGGGAGGCACAGATACGCAGTATTTT
>TRBV4-1|TRBJ2-3|TRBD1|-
CASSQDGTGSSTDTQYF
TGCGCCAGCAGCCAAGATGGGACAGGGTCTAGCACAGATACGCAGTATTTT
>TRBV5-1|TRBJ1-1|-|-
CASTPEPDMNTEAFF
TGCGCCAGCACCCCGGAGCCAGACATGAACACTGAAGCTTTCTTT